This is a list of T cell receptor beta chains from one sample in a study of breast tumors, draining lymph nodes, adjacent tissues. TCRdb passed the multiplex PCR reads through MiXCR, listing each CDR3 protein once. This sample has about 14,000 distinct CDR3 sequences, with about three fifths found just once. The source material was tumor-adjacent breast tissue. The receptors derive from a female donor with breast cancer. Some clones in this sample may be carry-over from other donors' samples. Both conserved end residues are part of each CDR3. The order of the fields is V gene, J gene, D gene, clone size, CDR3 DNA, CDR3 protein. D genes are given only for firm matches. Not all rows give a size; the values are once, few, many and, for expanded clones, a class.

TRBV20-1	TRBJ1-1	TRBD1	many	TGCAGTGCTAGAGTAATGACAGGGAGAGGTGGAACTGAAGCTTTCTTT	CSARVMTGRGGTEAFF
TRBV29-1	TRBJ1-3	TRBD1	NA	TGCAGCGTTGCGGGACAGGGAGCAAACACCATATATTTT	CSVAGQGANTIYF
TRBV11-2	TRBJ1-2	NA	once	NA	CASSFYICSASRDEGYTF
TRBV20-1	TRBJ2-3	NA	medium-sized	TGCAGTGCTAGGGCGTCGGGTGGGAGGACGTCAGATACGCAGTATTTT	CSARASGGRTSDTQYF
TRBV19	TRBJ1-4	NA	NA	TGTGCCAGTAGAACACAGGGTCGAGCTAATGAAAAACTGTTTTTT	CASRTQGRANEKLFF
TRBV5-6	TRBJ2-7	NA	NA	TGTGCCAGCAGCTTGGTTGGGGCGACAGAAAACTACGAGCAGTACTTC	CASSLVGATENYEQYF
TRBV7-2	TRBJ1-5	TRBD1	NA	TGTGCCAGCAGAGGACAGGATAGCAATCAGCCCCAGCATTTT	CASRGQDSNQPQHF
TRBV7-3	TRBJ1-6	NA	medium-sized	TGTGCCAGCAGCTTACAAGGGGATAATTCACCCCTCCACTTT	CASSLQGDNSPLHF
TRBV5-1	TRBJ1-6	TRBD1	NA	TGCGCCAGCAGATTCGGGACAGGGACAATCGGATCACCCCTCCACTTT	CASRFGTGTIGSPLHF
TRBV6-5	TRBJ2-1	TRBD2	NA	TGTGCCAGCAGTTACTCCCCGACTAGCGGGGTGGGGAATGAGCAGTTCTTC	CASSYSPTSGVGNEQFF
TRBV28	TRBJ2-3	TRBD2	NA	TGTGCCAGCCAAGGCACCTATCAGCGGGAGGGCAGCACAGATACGCAGTATTTT	CASQGTYQREGSTDTQYF
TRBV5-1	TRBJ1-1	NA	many	TGCGCCAGCAGCTTGCGGGAGGGCCGTGAAGCTTTCTTT	CASSLREGREAFF
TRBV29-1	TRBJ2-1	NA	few	TGCAGCTCTAGAAGGTTCGATGAGCAGTTCTTC	CSSRRFDEQFF
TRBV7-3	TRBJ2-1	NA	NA	TGTGCCAGCAGCTATGGGGTAGATGCCTACAATGAGCAGTTCTTC	CASSYGVDAYNEQFF
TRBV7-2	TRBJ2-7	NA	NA	TGTGCCAGCAGACCATTCGGGGGTCCTTCCTACGAGCAGTACTTC	CASRPFGGPSYEQYF
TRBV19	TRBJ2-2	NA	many	TGTGCCAGTAGCCACAGGGCGGCCGGGGAGCTGTTTTTT	CASSHRAAGELFF
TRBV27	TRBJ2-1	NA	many	TGTGCCAGCATGATGGGCGGTGAGCAGTTCTTC	CASMMGGEQFF
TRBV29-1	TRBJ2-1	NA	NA	TGCAGCGTTGTACTGCTGACTGCCAATGAGCAGTTCTTC	CSVVLLTANEQFF
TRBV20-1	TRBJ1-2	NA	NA	TGCAGTGCTCCACAGGGATCTAACTATGGCTACACCTTC	CSAPQGSNYGYTF
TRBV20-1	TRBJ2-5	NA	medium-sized	TGCAGTGCTAGACAGCAAGAGACCCAGTACTTC	CSARQQETQYF
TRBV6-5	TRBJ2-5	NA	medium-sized	TGTGCCAGCAGTTCCCTTCGGACCCAGTACTTC	CASSSLRTQYF
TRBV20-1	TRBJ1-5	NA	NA	TGCAGTGCTACCGGACAGAACAATCAGCCCCAGCATTTT	CSATGQNNQPQHF
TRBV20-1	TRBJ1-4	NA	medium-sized	TGCAGTGCTAGAACACCCCGAGGCGCTAATGAAAAACTGTTTTTT	CSARTPRGANEKLFF
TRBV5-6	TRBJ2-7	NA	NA	TGTGCCAGCAGCGTAAACTCCTACGAGCAGTACTTC	CASSVNSYEQYF
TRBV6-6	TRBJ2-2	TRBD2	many	TGTGCCAGCAGACCGTCTAGCGGGAGTCGAACCGGGGAGCTGTTTTTT	CASRPSSGSRTGELFF
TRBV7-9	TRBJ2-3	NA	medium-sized	TGTGCCAGCAGCCCTCGGGGTCCAGATACGCAGTATTTT	CASSPRGPDTQYF
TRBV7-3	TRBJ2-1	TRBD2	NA	TGTGCCAGCAGCCCCACTGGACTAGCGGGTGCCTTAACGGATGAGCAGTTCTTC	CASSPTGLAGALTDEQFF
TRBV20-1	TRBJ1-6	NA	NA	TGCAGTGCTAGAGATGGCGGGACTGGTAATTCACCCCTCCACTTT	CSARDGGTGNSPLHF
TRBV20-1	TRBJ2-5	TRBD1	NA	TGCAGTGCTAATAGGGGGCTTGAGACCCAGTACTTC	CSANRGLETQYF
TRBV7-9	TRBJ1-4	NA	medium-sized	TGTGCCAGCAGCTTACTCCAAACTAATGAAAAACTGTTTTTT	CASSLLQTNEKLFF
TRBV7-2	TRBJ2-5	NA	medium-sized	TGTGCCAGCAGCTTAAGGGTGGAGACCCAGTACTTC	CASSLRVETQYF
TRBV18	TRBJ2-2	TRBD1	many	TGTGCCAGCTCACCTTTTCAAACAGGGGGCAACACCGGGGAGCTGTTTTTT	CASSPFQTGGNTGELFF
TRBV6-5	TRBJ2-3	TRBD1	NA	TGTGCCAGCAGTCCCGGGACAGGCGCTAGCACAGATACGCAGTATTTT	CASSPGTGASTDTQYF
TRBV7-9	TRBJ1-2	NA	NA	TGTGCCAGCAGACAGGACTATGGCTACACCTTC	CASRQDYGYTF
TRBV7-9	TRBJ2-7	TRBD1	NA	TGTGCCAGCAGCACCCGGACAGGGGGCGACGAGCAGTACTTC	CASSTRTGGDEQYF
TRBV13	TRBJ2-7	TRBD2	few	TGTGCCAGCAGCGAAGAGGGGGTTGGGACTAGCGGGGACTCCTACGAGCAGTACTTC	CASSEEGVGTSGDSYEQYF
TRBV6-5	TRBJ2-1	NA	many	TGTGCCAGCAGTCCCTGGACCCGGGCGACCTACAATGAGCAGTTCTTC	CASSPWTRATYNEQFF
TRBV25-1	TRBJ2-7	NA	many	TGTGCCAGCAGTGGGTACGGGGAGCAGTACTTC	CASSGYGEQYF
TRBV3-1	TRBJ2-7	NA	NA	TGTGCCAGCAGCCAAGATCCCCTACGGGGTGGAGTCCGGTACTTC	CASSQDPLRGGVRYF
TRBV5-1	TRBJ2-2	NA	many	TGCGCCAGCAGCTTGGCGGCCGCGAACACCGGGGAGCTGTTTTTT	CASSLAAANTGELFF
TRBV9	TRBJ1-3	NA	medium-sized	TGTGCCAGCAGCGTTTTGGGGACTGGAAACACCATATATTTT	CASSVLGTGNTIYF
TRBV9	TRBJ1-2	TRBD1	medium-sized	TGTGCCAGCAGCGTAGCATCGACAGGGGAGGCTGGCTACACCTTC	CASSVASTGEAGYTF
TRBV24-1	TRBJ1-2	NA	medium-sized	TGTGCCACCAGTGAATCTATCCAGGGATCCGATGGCTACACCTTC	CATSESIQGSDGYTF
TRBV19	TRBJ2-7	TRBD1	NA	TGTGCCAGTAGTACGGACAGGGGGCACGAGCAGTACTTC	CASSTDRGHEQYF
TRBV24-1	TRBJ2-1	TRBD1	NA	TGTGCCACCAGTGAAACCGGGACAGGGACCGGCCTACAGAAGTTCTTC	CATSETGTGTGLQKFF